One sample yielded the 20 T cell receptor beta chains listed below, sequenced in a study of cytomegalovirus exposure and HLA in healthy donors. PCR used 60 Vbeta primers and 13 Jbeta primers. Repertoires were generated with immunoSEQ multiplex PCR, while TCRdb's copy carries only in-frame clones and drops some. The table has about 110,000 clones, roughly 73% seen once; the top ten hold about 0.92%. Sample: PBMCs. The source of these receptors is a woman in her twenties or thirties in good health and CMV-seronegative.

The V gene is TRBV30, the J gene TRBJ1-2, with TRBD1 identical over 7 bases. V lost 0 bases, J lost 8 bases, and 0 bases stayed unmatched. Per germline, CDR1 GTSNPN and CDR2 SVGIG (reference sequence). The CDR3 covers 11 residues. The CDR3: CAWSVGGGYTF. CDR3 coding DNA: TGTGCCTGGAGTGTAGGGGGCGGCTACACCTTC.

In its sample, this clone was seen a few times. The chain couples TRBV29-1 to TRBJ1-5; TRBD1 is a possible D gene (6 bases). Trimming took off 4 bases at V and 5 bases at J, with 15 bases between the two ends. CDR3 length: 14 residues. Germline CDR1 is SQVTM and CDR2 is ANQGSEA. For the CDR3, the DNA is TGCAGCGTTGCGGGTCCGTCAGGGGATCAGCCCCAGCATTTT. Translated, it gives CSVAGPSGDQPQHF.

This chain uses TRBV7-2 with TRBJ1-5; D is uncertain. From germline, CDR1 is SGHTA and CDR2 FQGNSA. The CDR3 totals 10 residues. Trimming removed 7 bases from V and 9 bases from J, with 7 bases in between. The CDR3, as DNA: TGTGCCAGCACCCCCGGGCCCCAGCATTTT. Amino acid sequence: CASTPGPQHF.

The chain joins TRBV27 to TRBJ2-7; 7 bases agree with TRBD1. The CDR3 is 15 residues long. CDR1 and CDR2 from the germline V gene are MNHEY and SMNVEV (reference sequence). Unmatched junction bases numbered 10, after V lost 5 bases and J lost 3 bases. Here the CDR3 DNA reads TGTGCCAGCAGTGCGACCGGGACAGTGCACTACGAGCAGTACTTC. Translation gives CASSATGTVHYEQYF.

CDR3 nucleotide sequence: TGTGCCAGCAGCGATAGGACAGGGGAGAGTGCGCAGTATTTT. As protein: CASSDRTGESAQYF. V gene TRBV2 combines with J gene TRBJ2-3, with TRBD1 identical over 9 bases. V lost 6 bases and J lost 10; bases outside the gene matches: 11. CDR1 is SNHLY, CDR2 FYNNEI, per germline. This CDR3 contains 14 residues.

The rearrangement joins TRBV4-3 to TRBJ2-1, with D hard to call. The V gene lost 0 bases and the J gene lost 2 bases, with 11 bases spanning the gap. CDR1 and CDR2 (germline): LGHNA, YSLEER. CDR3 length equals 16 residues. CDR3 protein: CASSQDFGSTYNEQFF. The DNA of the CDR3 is TGCGCCAGCAGCCAAGATTTCGGGTCAACCTACAATGAGCAGTTCTTC.

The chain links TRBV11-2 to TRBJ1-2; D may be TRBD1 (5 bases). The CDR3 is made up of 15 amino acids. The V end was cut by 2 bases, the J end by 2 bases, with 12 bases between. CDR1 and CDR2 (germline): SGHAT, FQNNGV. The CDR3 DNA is TGTGCCAGCAGCTTAACGGACACGGCGAACTATGGCTACACCTTC. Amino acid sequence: CASSLTDTANYGYTF. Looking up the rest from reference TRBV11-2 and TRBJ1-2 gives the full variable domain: EAGVAQSPRYKIIEKRQSVAFWCNPISGHATLYWYQQILGQGPKLLIQFQNNGVVDDSQLPKDRFSAERLKGVDSTLKIQPAKLEDSAVYLCASSLTDTANYGYTFGSGTRLTVV.

The CDR3 loop is CASSPTRTGNEKLFF. The CDR3 coding sequence is TGCGCCAGCAGCCCGACCCGGACGGGAAATGAAAAACTGTTTTTT. The chain recombines TRBV5-1 with TRBJ1-4; D gene uncertain. The V and J ends lost 4 bases and 5 bases respectively, with 15 bases between them. This CDR3 region has 15 residues. Germline CDR1 and CDR2: SGHRS and YFSETQ.

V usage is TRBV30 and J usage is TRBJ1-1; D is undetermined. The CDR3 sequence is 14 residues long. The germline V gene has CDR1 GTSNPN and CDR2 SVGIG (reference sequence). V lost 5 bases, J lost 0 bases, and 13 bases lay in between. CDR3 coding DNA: TGTGCCTGGGACGGGGTCCCCCTGAACACTGAAGCTTTCTTT. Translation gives CAWDGVPLNTEAFF.

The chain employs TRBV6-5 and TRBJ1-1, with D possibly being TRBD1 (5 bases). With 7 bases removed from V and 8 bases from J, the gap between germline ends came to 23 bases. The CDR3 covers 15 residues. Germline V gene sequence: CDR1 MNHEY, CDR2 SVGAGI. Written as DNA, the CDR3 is TGTGCCAGCAATACGCACCCAGGGTCAGATTCGGAAGCTTTCTTT. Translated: CASNTHPGSDSEAFF.

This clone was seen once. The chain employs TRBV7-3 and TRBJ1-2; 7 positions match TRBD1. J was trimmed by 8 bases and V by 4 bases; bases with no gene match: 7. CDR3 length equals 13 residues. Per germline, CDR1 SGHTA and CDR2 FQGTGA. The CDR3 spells CASSYMTGSGYTF. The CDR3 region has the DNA TGTGCCAGCAGCTACATGACAGGGTCCGGCTACACCTTC.

CDR3 sequence reads: CSVVYSGRRGTEAFF. As DNA, the CDR3 is TGCAGCGTTGTTTATTCGGGGCGGAGGGGCACTGAAGCTTTCTTT. This chain links TRBV29-1 with TRBJ1-1, with a possible D match to TRBD1 (5 bases). Between the trimmed V and J ends, which lost 4 bases and 4 bases, there was a span of 19 bases. The CDR3 has 15 amino acids. Germline CDR1 and CDR2: SQVTM and ANQGSEA.

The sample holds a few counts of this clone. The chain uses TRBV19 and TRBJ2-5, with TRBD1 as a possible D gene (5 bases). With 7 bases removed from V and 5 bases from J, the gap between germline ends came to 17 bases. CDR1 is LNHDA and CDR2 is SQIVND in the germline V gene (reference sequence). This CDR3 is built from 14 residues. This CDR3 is CASKRGRVDETQYF. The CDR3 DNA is TGTGCCAGTAAAAGGGGCAGGGTGGACGAGACCCAGTACTTC.

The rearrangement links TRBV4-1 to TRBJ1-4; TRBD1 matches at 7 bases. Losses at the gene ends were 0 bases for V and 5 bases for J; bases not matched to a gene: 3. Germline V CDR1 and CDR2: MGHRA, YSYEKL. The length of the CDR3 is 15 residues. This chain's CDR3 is CASSQEGQRNEKLFF. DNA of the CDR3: TGCGCCAGCAGCCAAGAGGGACAGAGGAATGAAAAACTGTTTTTT.

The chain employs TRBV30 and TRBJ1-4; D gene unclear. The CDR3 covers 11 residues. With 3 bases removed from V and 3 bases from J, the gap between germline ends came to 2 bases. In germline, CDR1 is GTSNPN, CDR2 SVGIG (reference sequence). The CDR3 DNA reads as TGTGCCTGGAGCGCTAATGAAAAACTGTTTTTT. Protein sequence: CAWSANEKLFF.

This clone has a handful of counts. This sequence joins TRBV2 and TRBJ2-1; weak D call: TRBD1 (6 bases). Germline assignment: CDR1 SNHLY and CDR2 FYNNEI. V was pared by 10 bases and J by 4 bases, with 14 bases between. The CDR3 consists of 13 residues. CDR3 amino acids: CATKGGVYNEQFF. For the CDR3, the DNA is TGTGCCACAAAAGGGGGAGTTTACAATGAGCAGTTCTTC.

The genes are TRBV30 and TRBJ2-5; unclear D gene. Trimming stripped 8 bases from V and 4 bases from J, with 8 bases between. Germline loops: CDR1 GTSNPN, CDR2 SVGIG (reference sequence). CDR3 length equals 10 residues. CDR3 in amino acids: CAARVETQYF. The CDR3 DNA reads TGTGCCGCCCGAGTAGAGACCCAGTACTTC.

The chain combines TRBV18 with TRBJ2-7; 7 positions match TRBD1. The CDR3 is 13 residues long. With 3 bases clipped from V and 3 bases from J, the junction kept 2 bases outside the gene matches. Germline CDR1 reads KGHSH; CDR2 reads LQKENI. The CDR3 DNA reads TGTGCCAGCTCACCCGGACAGGTCTACGAGCAGTACTTC. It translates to CASSPGQVYEQYF.

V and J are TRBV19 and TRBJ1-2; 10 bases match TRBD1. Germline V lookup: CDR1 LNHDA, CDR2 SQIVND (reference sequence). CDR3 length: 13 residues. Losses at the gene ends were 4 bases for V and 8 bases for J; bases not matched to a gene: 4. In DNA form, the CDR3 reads TGTGCCAGTAGTAGACAGGGGGCTTCAGGCTACACCTTC. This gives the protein CASSRQGASGYTF.

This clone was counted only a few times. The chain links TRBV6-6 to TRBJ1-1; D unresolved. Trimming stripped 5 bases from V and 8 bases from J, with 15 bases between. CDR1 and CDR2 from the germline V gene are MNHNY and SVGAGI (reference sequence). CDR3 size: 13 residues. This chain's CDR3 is CASSDSGEREAFF. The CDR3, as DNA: TGTGCCAGCAGTGATTCCGGGGAGAGGGAAGCTTTCTTT.